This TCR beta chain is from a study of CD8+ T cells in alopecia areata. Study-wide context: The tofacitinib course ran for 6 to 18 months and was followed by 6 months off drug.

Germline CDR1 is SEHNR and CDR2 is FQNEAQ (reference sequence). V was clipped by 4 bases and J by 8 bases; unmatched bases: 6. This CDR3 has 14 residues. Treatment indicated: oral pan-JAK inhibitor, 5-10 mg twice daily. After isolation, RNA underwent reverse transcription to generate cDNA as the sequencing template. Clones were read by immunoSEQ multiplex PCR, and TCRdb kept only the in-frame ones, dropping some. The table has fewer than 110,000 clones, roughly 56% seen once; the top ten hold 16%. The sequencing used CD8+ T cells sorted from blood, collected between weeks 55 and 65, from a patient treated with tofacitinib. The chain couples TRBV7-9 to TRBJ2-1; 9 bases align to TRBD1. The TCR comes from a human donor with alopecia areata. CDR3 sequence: CASSYPTGGHEQFF. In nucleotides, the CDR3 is TGTGCCAGCAGCTACCCGACAGGGGGACATGAGCAGTTCTTC.